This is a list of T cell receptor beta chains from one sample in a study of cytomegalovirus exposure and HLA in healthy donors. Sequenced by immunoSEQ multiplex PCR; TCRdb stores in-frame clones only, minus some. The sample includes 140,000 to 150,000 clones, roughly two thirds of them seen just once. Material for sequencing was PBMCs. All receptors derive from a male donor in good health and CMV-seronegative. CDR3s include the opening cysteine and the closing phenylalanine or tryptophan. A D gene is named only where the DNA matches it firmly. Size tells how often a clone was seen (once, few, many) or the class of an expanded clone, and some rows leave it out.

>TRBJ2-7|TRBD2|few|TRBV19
TGTGCCAGTAGTAGCGTAGCGGGGTCTGACTACGAGCAGTACTTC
CASSSVAGSDYEQYF
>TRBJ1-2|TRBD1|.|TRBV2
TGTGCCACCACAGGGGAGCGCTCCTATGGCTACACCTTC
CATTGERSYGYTF
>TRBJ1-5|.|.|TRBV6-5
TGTGCCAGCAGTTTGGGCAGACATCAGCCCCAGCATTTT
CASSLGRHQPQHF
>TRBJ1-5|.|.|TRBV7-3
TGTGCCAGCAGCACCCCACAGGATTATAGCAATCAGCCCCAGCATTTT
CASSTPQDYSNQPQHF
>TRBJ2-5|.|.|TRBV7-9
TGTGCCAGCAGCTTAGTTGGGGGGTTACGAGAGACCCAGTACTTC
CASSLVGGLRETQYF
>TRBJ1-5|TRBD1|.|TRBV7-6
TGTGCCAGCAGCTCACAGGGGGCTGATCAGCCCCAGCATTTT
CASSSQGADQPQHF
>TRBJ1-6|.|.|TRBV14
TGTGCCAGCAGCCAGAGGACAACCAGCTTTAATTCACCCCTCCACTTT
CASSQRTTSFNSPLHF
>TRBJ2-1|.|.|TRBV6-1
TGTGCCAGCAGTGAAGCGAGTTTGCAATGGGGGGATGAGAATGAGCAGTTCTTC
CASSEASLQWGDENEQFF
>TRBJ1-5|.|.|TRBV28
TGTGCCAGCAGACTATTGGGAGGCAATCAGCCCCAGCATTTT
CASRLLGGNQPQHF
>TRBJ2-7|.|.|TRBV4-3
TGCGCCAGGAATATTAGGGGAAGAGACGAGCAGTACTTC
CARNIRGRDEQYF
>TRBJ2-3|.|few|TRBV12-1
TGTGCCAGCAGCTTTCGCCTAGCGGGCGCAGATACGCAGTATTTT
CASSFRLAGADTQYF
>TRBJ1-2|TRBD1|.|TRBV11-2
TGTGCCAGCAGCTTAGGCCCGGGACAGCTTACCTATGGCTACACCTTC
CASSLGPGQLTYGYTF
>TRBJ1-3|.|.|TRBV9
TGTGCCAGCAGCGTCAGGGGATCTGGAAACACCATATATTTT
CASSVRGSGNTIYF
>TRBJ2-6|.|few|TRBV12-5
TGTGCTAGTGGTTTCGGGTCCTCTGGGGCCAACGTCCTGACTTTC
CASGFGSSGANVLTF
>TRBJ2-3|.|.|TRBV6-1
TGTGCCAGCAGTGAAACAGGGAGGGTAGGAGGGTCTGATACGCAGTATTTT
CASSETGRVGGSDTQYF
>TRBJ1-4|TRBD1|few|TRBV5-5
TGTGCCAGCAGCTTGGGGACAGGGCCTGAAAAACTGTTTTTT
CASSLGTGPEKLFF
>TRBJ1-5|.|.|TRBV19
TGTGCCAGTAGTAGAAGCCGGGACACCAATCAGCCCCAGCATTTT
CASSRSRDTNQPQHF
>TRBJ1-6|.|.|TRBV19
TGTGCCAGTAGTATAGTCCCCAGGGGCTGGAATTCACCCCTCCACTTT
CASSIVPRGWNSPLHF
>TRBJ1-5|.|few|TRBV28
TGTGCCAGCAGTTGGGGCCTCAATCAGCCCCAGCATTTT
CASSWGLNQPQHF
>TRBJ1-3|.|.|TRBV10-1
TGCGCCAGCACTACCGGGAGCGCTAGCTCTGGAAACACCATATATTTT
CASTTGSASSGNTIYF
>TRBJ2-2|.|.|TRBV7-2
TGTGCCAGCAGTTTATCGGGGGTTCCCACCGGGGAGCTGTTTTTT
CASSLSGVPTGELFF
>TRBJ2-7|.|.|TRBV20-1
TGCAGTGCTGGTAGCGACGAGCAGTACTTC
CSAGSDEQYF
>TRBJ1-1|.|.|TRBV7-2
TGTGCCAGCAGCTTAAGTCGGGTAGACACTGAAGCTTTCTTT
CASSLSRVDTEAFF
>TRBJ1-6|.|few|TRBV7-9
TGTGCCAGCAGCTCCTGGACAGCAAATTCACCCCTCCACTTT
CASSSWTANSPLHF
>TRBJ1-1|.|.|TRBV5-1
TGCGCCAGCAGCTTGAAAGGGGATACTGAAGCTTTCTTT
CASSLKGDTEAFF
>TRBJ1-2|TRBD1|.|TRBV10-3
TGTGCCATCAGAAACGGACAGGGGGCGGAATCTGGCTACACCTTC
CAIRNGQGAESGYTF
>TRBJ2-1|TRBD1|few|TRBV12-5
TGTGCTAGTGGTCTAACAGGGGGCTACTACAATGAGCAGTTCTTC
CASGLTGGYYNEQFF
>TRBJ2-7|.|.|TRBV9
TGTGCCAGCAGCGTAGCTCCCGGTTACTCCTACGAGCAGTACTTC
CASSVAPGYSYEQYF
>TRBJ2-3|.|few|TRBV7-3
TGTGCCAGCAGCCCGGGAACCGACACAGATACGCAGTATTTT
CASSPGTDTDTQYF
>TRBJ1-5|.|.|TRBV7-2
TGTGCCAGCAGCGCCCAGGCTGGCGCTCAGCCCCAGCATTTT
CASSAQAGAQPQHF
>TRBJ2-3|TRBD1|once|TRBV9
TGTGCCAGCAGCTGGACAGGGGACACAGATACGCAGTATTTT
CASSWTGDTDTQYF
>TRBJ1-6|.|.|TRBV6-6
TGTGCCAGCAGTTACTCAGGGGCCGATTCACCCCTCCACTTT
CASSYSGADSPLHF
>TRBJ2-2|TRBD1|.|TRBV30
TGTGCCTGGAGGACGGCTGGGACAGCGAACACCGGGGAGCTGTTTTTT
CAWRTAGTANTGELFF
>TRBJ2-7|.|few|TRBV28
TGTGCCAGCAGTTCAGGGGTCCACGAGCAGTACTTC
CASSSGVHEQYF
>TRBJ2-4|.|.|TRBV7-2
TGTGCCAGCAGCTTAGGGCAGGGGAGGGACATTCAGTACTTC
CASSLGQGRDIQYF
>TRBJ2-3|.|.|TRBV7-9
TGTGCCAGCAGCCGCCGACAGGAGAGGGAGGATACGCAGTATTTT
CASSRRQEREDTQYF
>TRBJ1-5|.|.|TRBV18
TGTGCCAGCTCACCCCCGGAGCAGTCCGGTGGGCCCCAGCATTTT
CASSPPEQSGGPQHF
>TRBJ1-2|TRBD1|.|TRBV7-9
TGTGCCAGCAGCGCCAACGACAGGGGGCGCGATGGCTACACCTTC
CASSANDRGRDGYTF
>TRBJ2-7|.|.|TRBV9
TGTGCCAGCAACCCAACCGGGAGATCCTACGAGCAGTACTTC
CASNPTGRSYEQYF
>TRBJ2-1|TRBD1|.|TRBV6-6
TGTGCCAGCAGGACACAGGGGGCAAGGGGTTATGAGCAGTTCTTC
CASRTQGARGYEQFF
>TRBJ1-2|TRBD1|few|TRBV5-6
TGTGCCAGCAGCGCCGGGACAGGGGGCGTCTACTATGGCTACACCTTC
CASSAGTGGVYYGYTF
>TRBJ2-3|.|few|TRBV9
TGTGCCAGCAGCACTGGACTAACTAGCACAGATACGCAGTATTTT
CASSTGLTSTDTQYF
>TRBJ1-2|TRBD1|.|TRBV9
TGTGCCAGCAGCGAGATAGGGACAGGGGCCGGCTACACCTTC
CASSEIGTGAGYTF
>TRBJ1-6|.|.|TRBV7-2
TGTGCCAGCAGCTGGGAGGGCGCTTCACCCCTCCACTTT
CASSWEGASPLHF
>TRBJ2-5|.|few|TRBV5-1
TGCGCCAGCAGGCGGGACTCTAACCAAGAGACCCAGTACTTC
CASRRDSNQETQYF
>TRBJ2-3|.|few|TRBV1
TGCACCAGCAGCCATCTCAATAGCGGGGGGGCCAAAGATACGCAGTATTTT
CTSSHLNSGGAKDTQYF
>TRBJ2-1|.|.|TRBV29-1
TGCAGCGTTGAAGGACTAGGGATTGGGTCTTGTCAGTTCTTC
CSVEGLGIGSCQFF
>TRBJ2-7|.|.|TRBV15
TGTGCCACCAGCAGAGATCTGTTTACTATCTCCTACGAGCAGTACTTC
CATSRDLFTISYEQYF
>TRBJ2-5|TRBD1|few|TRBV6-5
TGTGCCAGCAGTTACTCGATAGGGGGCGAGGAGACCCAGTACTTC
CASSYSIGGEETQYF
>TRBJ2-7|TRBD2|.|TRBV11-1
TGTGCCAGCACCGCGACGGGGGGACCCTACGAGCAGTACTTC
CASTATGGPYEQYF
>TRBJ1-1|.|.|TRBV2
TGTGCCACGACAAGGGAGGCAGCTTTCTTT
CATTREAAFF
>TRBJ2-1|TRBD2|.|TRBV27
TGTGCCAGCAGGCTAAATAGGGCGGGGGGGAATGAGCAGTTCTTC
CASRLNRAGGNEQFF
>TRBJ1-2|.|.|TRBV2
TGTGCCAGCGGTCCAAGAGGGGGTGCCTATGGCTACACCTTC
CASGPRGGAYGYTF
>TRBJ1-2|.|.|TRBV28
TGTGCCAGCAGCCGAGAAGCCTATGGCTACACCTTC
CASSREAYGYTF
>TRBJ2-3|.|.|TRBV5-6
TGTGCCAGCAGCGTCCCGTTGGGACTGCCCCTCGATATCACAGATACGCAGTATTTT
CASSVPLGLPLDITDTQYF
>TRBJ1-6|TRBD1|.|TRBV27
TGTGCCAGCAGTCCGAATCCGGGACAGGGGAATAATTCACCCCTCCACTTT
CASSPNPGQGNNSPLHF
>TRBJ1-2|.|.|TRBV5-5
TGTGCCAGCAACAAAATTATGGAGTATGGCTACACCTTC
CASNKIMEYGYTF
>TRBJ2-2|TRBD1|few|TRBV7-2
TGTGCCAGCAGCCCGGCAGGGCAGGGGGTGTTTTTT
CASSPAGQGVFF
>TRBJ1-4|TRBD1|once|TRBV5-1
TGCGCCAGCAGCCCTACCGGGACAGGGGGAGATGAAAAACTGTTTTTT
CASSPTGTGGDEKLFF